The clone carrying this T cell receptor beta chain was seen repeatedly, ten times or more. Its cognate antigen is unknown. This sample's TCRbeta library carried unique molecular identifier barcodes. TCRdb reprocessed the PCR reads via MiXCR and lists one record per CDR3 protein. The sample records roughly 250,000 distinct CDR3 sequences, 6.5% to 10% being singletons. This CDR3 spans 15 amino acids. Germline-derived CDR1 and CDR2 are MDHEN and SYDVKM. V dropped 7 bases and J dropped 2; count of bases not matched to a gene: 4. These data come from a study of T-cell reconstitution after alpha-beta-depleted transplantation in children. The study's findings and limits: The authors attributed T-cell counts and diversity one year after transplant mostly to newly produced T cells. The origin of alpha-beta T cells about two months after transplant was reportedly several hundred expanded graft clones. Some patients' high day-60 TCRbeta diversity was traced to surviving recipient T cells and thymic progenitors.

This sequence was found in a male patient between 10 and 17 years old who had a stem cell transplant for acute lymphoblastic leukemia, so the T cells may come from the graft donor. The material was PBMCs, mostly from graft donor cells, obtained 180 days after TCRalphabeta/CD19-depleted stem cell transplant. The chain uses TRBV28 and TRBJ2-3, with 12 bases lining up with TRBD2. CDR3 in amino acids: CASKLAGGPTDTQYF. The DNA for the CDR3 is TGTGCCAGCAAACTAGCGGGAGGACCCACAGATACGCAGTATTTT.